The 21 T cell receptor beta chains below all came from one sample that was sequenced in a study of blood T cell repertoires in COVID-19. Only in-frame clones appear in the TCRdb table, and some are missing; sequencing was by immunoSEQ multiplex PCR. The sample shows about 320,000 clones, roughly 90% of them seen only once. Sequenced input: PBMCs or T cells enriched from blood (not recorded which). The receptor set was obtained from a young woman who had been exposed to COVID-19.

The V gene is TRBV21-1, the J gene TRBJ1-2; the table gives TRBD1 as D, unverified against the DNA. TRBV21-1 is termed a pseudogene. CDR3 length: 14 amino acids. The DNA for the CDR3 is TGTGCCAGCAGCAAAGCCTACAGTTCCTATGGCTACACCTTC. It is translated as CASSKAYSSYGYTF.

The chain is built from TRBV7-9 and TRBJ1-1; D is uncertain. V was clipped by 2 bases and J by 10 bases, with 14 bases between them. The germline CDR1 and CDR2 sequences are SEHNR and FQNEAQ (reference sequence). The CDR3 runs 13 residues. Here the CDR3 DNA reads TGTGCCAGCAGCTTAATGGAATCGGGATCAGCTTTCTTT. As protein: CASSLMESGSAFF.

This rearrangement joins TRBV4-1 to TRBJ1-4; weak D call: TRBD1 (6 bases). The V gene's germline CDR1 is MGHRA and CDR2 YSYEKL. The CDR3 has 14 residues. Trimming left V 4 bases short and J 2 bases short, with 8 bases between. The CDR3 loop reads CASSLQGTNEKLFF. For the CDR3, the DNA is TGCGCCAGCAGCCTACAGGGTACTAATGAAAAACTGTTTTTT.

The chain couples TRBV9 to TRBJ2-2; 9 positions match TRBD2. The V gene's germline CDR1 is SGDLS and CDR2 YYNGEE. With 3 bases clipped from V and 0 bases from J, the junction kept 18 bases outside the gene matches. The CDR3 length is 21 residues. The CDR3 reads CASSEQRGALPGKANTGELFF. For the CDR3, the DNA is TGTGCCAGCAGCGAGCAGCGGGGGGCCCTACCCGGCAAGGCGAACACCGGGGAGCTGTTTTTT.

The rearrangement joins TRBV4-3 to TRBJ1-2; 9 bases map to TRBD1. CDR3 length: 17 residues. Trimming at V came to 0 bases and at J to 5 bases, leaving 10 bases not matched to a gene. The germline V gene encodes CDR1 LGHNA and CDR2 YSLEER. Written as DNA, the CDR3 is TGCGCCAGCAGCCAAGATTACGGGACAGGGCTTTCATATGGCTACACCTTC. Translated: CASSQDYGTGLSYGYTF.

The chain joins TRBV5-5 to TRBJ1-5, with D possibly matching TRBD1 (6 bases). V lost 0 bases and J 6 bases, leaving 13 bases between the germline ends. CDR1 and CDR2 (germline): SGHKS, YYEKEE (reference sequence). The CDR3 runs to 15 residues. CDR3 protein: CASSLEHRDTQPQHF. The CDR3 DNA follows: TGTGCCAGCAGCTTGGAACACCGGGACACTCAGCCCCAGCATTTT.

V and J are TRBV28 and TRBJ2-1; D remains ambiguous. Per germline, CDR1 MDHEN and CDR2 SYDVKM. This CDR3 contains 13 residues. The germline V and J ends were trimmed by 5 bases and 6 bases, with 11 bases remaining between them. CDR3 sequence (DNA): TGTGCCAGCAGTCCCCCCTCGGTCAATGAGCAGTTCTTC. Encoded protein: CASSPPSVNEQFF.

This clone was seen once. The chain links TRBV6-1 to TRBJ2-7; D remains ambiguous. Trimming cost V 3 bases and J 3 bases, with 6 bases left between them. Germline V lookup: CDR1 MNHNS, CDR2 SASEGT. This CDR3 has 12 amino acids. CDR3 DNA: TGTGCCAGCAGTGACACCGGCTACGAGCAGTACTTC. Translating it yields CASSDTGYEQYF.

The rearrangement links TRBV7-6 to TRBJ1-1; unclear D gene. The CDR3 totals 17 residues. The germline gives CDR1 SGHVS, CDR2 FNYEAQ. V was shortened by 0 bases and J by 5 bases, with 19 bases between the two germline ends. CDR3 coding DNA: TGTGCCAGCAGCTTAGCGTTGAGGGAAGGTAGGAGGACTGAAGCTTTCTTT. Translated: CASSLALREGRRTEAFF.

Concerning this clone: Other DNA variants within this sample encode the same CDR3. The chain uses TRBV9 and TRBJ1-2, with a possible D match to TRBD1 (5 bases). Germline-derived CDR1 and CDR2 are SGDLS and YYNGEE. V was trimmed by 0 bases and J by 8 bases, leaving 8 bases between them. The CDR3 has 12 amino acids. The DNA of the CDR3 is TGTGCCAGCAGCGTAGTGGGGGGAGGCTACACCTTC. Its translation is CASSVVGGGYTF. Full variable domain (rest looked up from reference TRBV9 and TRBJ1-2): DSGVTQTPKHLITATGQRVTLRCSPRSGDLSVYWYQQSLDQGLQFLIQYYNGEERAKGNILERFSAQQFPDLHSELNLSSLELGDSALYFCASSVVGGGYTFGSGTRLTVV.

Only a few counts were recorded for this clone. The V gene is TRBV27, the J gene TRBJ1-2, with 8 bases lining up with TRBD1. Trimming removed 4 bases from V and 4 bases from J; junction bases left unmatched: 8. This CDR3 is built from 15 residues. The germline V gene has CDR1 MNHEY and CDR2 SMNVEV (reference sequence). In DNA, the CDR3 is TGTGCCAGCAGTTGGTCTCAGGGGGCCATCTATGGCTACACCTTC. Protein product: CASSWSQGAIYGYTF.

The chain employs TRBV14 and TRBJ2-7; 8 positions match TRBD1. The CDR3 covers 17 residues. With V trimmed by 5 bases and J by 2 bases, 14 bases remained unmatched. CDR1 SGHDN and CDR2 FVKESK come from the germline V gene. The CDR3 sequence: CASSDHPGTGNPYEQYF. CDR3 nucleotides: TGTGCCAGCAGCGATCATCCGGGGACAGGAAACCCCTACGAGCAGTACTTC.

A note on this clone: The identical CDR3 is also encoded by other nucleotide sequences in the sample. The chain uses TRBV12-3 or TRBV12-4 and TRBJ1-5; unclear D gene. The V and J ends lost 3 bases and 4 bases respectively, with 4 bases between them. The CDR3 is made up of 12 amino acids. The CDR3 nucleotides read TGTGCCAGCAGTTTGCTAAATCAGCCCCAGCATTTT. Translation gives CASSLLNQPQHF.

V gene TRBV15 combines with J gene TRBJ1-5; D gene uncertain. Germline-derived CDR1 and CDR2 are LNHNV and YYDKDF (reference sequence). Trimming left V 4 bases short and J 0 bases short, with 4 bases between. The CDR3 runs 13 residues. The CDR3 DNA sequence: TGTGCCACCAGCATATCTAGCAATCAGCCCCAGCATTTT. Protein: CATSISSNQPQHF.

The gene calls are TRBV3-1 (or the pseudogene TRBV3-2) and TRBJ1-4, with D tentatively TRBD1 (5 bases). The CDR3 covers 18 residues. Per the germline V gene, CDR1 is LGHDT and CDR2 is YNNKEL (reference sequence). V gave up 1 base and J gave up 7 bases, with 22 bases separating them. CDR3 in amino acids: CASSQGRGLGVGSEKLFF. The CDR3, as DNA: TGTGCCAGCAGCCAAGGACGGGGACTAGGGGTTGGGAGTGAAAAACTGTTTTTT.

V is TRBV10-3 and J is TRBJ2-3; D ambiguous. V was shortened by 2 bases and J by 6 bases, with 3 bases between the two germline ends. From germline, CDR1 is ENHRY and CDR2 SYGVKD. The CDR3 loop spans 11 amino acids. The CDR3 DNA follows: TGTGCCATCAGTGAGGGCGATACGCAGTATTTT. Translated, it gives CAISEGDTQYF.

V and J are TRBV6-2 or TRBV6-3 and TRBJ1-2; 7 nucleotides line up with TRBD1. The CDR3 contains 17 residues. J was trimmed by 2 bases and V by 6 bases; bases with no gene match: 15. CDR1 and CDR2 (germline): MNHEY, SVGEGT. The CDR3 DNA follows: TGTGCCAGCAGCTATAGGATCCCGATGACAGGGAACTATGGCTACACCTTC. Protein sequence: CASSYRIPMTGNYGYTF.

The V and J genes are TRBV6-5 and TRBJ2-5, with D maybe TRBD2 (6 bases). With 4 bases removed from V and 8 bases from J, the gap between germline ends came to 14 bases. Germline CDR1 MNHEY, CDR2 SVGAGI. CDR3 size: 13 residues. In DNA, the CDR3 is TGTGCCAGCAGTTGGGGGGTTTTGGGAACCCAGTACTTC. It is translated as CASSWGVLGTQYF.

The chain recombines TRBV28 with TRBJ1-4; 8 nucleotides agree with TRBD1. Trimming removed 5 bases from V and 3 bases from J; junction bases left unmatched: 14. The CDR3 is 18 residues long. Germline loops: CDR1 MDHEN, CDR2 SYDVKM. This chain's CDR3 is CASSPIRDRNPSNEKLFF. The CDR3 DNA reads TGTGCCAGCAGTCCTATCCGGGACAGGAATCCATCTAATGAAAAACTGTTTTTT.

The rearrangement links TRBV5-1 to TRBJ1-5; D gene uncertain. CDR1 is SGHRS and CDR2 is YFSETQ in the germline V gene. Trimming removed 0 bases from V and 2 bases from J, with 6 bases in between. The CDR3 runs 14 residues. CDR3 sequence: CASSLVSGNQPQHF. Written as DNA, the CDR3 is TGCGCCAGCAGCTTGGTGTCCGGCAATCAGCCCCAGCATTTT.

V is TRBV7-9 and J is TRBJ1-1; D uncertain. Deletions cut 1 base from V and 6 bases from J, with 9 bases between. Germline CDR1 SEHNR, CDR2 FQNEAQ (reference sequence). This CDR3 spans 13 amino acids. As DNA, the CDR3 is TGTGCCAGCAGCTTAGGCGGTGTAGCTGAAGCTTTCTTT. It yields the protein CASSLGGVAEAFF.